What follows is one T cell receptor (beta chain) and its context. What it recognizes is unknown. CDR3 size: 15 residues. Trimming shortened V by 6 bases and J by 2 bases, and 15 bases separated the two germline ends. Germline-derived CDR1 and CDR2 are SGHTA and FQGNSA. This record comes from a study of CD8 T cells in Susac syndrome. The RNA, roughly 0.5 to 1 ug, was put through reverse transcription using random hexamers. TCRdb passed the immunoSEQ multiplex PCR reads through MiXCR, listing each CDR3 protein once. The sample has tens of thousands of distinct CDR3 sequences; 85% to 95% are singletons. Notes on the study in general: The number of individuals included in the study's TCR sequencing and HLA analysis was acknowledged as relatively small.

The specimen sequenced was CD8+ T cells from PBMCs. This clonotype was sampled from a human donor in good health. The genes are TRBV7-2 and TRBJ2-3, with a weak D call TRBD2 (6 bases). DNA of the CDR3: TGTGCCAGCAGGCCGCGGGGAGCCCCCACAGATACGCAGTATTTT. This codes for CASRPRGAPTDTQYF.